Following are 23 T cell receptor beta chains from one sample sequenced in a study of Ad26.COV2.S vaccination and SARS-CoV-2 variants. The data were produced by immunoSEQ multiplex PCR, yet TCRdb's version contains in-frame clones alone and is incomplete. In the table there are 350,000 to 450,000 clones, 83% of which are singletons. The treatment denotes: some 20 received Ad26.COV2.S at low or high dose, single or two shots; 5 received placebo; per-sample allocation not given. Each sample was drawn 63 days after the first injection (of vaccine or placebo). This material consisted of peripheral blood, taken in a trial of Ad26.COV2.S vaccine versus placebo. The receptors stem from a person between 18 and 65 years old who received the Ad26.COV2.S COVID-19 vaccine or a placebo.

The chain uses TRBV7-3 and TRBJ2-3; 11 bases line up with TRBD2. This CDR3 comprises 16 residues. With V trimmed by 5 bases and J by 5 bases, 9 bases remained unmatched. The germline gives CDR1 SGHTA, CDR2 FQGTGA. Here the CDR3 reads CASSPNSGGAEDTQYF. The CDR3 DNA sequence: TGTGCCAGCAGCCCAAATAGCGGGGGGGCTGAAGATACGCAGTATTTT.

V gene TRBV6-5 combines with J gene TRBJ2-7, with D possibly being TRBD2 (5 bases). This CDR3 has 13 amino acids. V was pared by 7 bases and J by 6 bases, with 16 bases between. The germline V gene encodes CDR1 MNHEY and CDR2 SVGAGI. CDR3 sequence reads: CASTQMGSGEQYF. The CDR3 region has the DNA TGTGCCAGCACCCAAATGGGGAGTGGCGAGCAGTACTTC.

The J gene is TRBJ2-7, the V gene TRBV5-1; D perhaps matches TRBD1 (6 bases). This CDR3 has 14 amino acids. Germline V gives CDR1 SGHRS, CDR2 YFSETQ. Trimming shortened V by 1 base and J by 2 bases, and 10 bases separated the two germline ends. The CDR3 region is CASSLWTVAYEQYF. The CDR3, as DNA: TGCGCCAGCAGCTTGTGGACAGTTGCCTACGAGCAGTACTTC.

This rearrangement joins TRBV3-1 (or the pseudogene TRBV3-2) to TRBJ2-2; 7 nucleotides match TRBD2. After removal of 5 bases from V and 8 bases from J, the junction contained 8 bases not matched to a gene. Per germline, CDR1 LGHDT and CDR2 YNNKEL (reference sequence). This CDR3 contains 14 residues. The CDR3, as DNA: TGTGCCAGCAGCTTGACTAGCTTTGGGGGGGAGCTGTTTTTT. This translates into CASSLTSFGGELFF.

CDR3 residues: CASSPSGSGGYTF. CDR3 nucleotide sequence: TGTGCCAGCTCACCGTCAGGGTCGGGTGGCTACACCTTC. The chain links TRBV18 to TRBJ1-2, with D possibly matching TRBD1 (5 bases). This CDR3 has 13 amino acids. Germline-derived CDR1 and CDR2 are KGHSH and LQKENI. V lost 3 bases and J lost 7, with 12 bases in between.

The chain joins TRBV7-2 to TRBJ1-2, with D perhaps TRBD1 (6 bases). Germline CDR1 is SGHTA and CDR2 is FQGNSA. The CDR3 is made up of 14 amino acids. The V end lost 4 bases, the J end lost 6 bases, and 15 bases lay between the germline ends. The CDR3 nucleotides are TGTGCCAGCAGCTCCTCGCAGGGGAGGAATGGCTACACCTTC. It yields the protein CASSSSQGRNGYTF.

The V gene is TRBV11-2, the J gene TRBJ2-1, with no clear D. Germline V gives CDR1 SGHAT, CDR2 FQNNGV. This CDR3 comprises 16 residues. Trimming pared 0 bases from V and 0 bases from J, leaving 9 bases between. The CDR3 coding sequence is TGTGCCAGCAGCTTAGATAGAACGAGCTCCTACAATGAGCAGTTCTTC. It is translated as CASSLDRTSSYNEQFF.

This chain connects TRBV10-2 to TRBJ2-4, with D unclear. The germline CDR1 and CDR2 sequences are WSHSY and SAAADI. V was trimmed by 6 bases and J by 2 bases, leaving 5 bases between them. The CDR3 runs to 12 residues. The CDR3 reads CASRDPKNIQYF. CDR3 in DNA: TGCGCCAGCAGGGATCCCAAAAACATTCAGTACTTC.

V gene TRBV18 combines with J gene TRBJ2-4; 8 positions agree with TRBD2. CDR3 length: 14 amino acids. The V gene's germline CDR1 is KGHSH and CDR2 LQKENI. Losses at the gene ends were 6 bases for V and 6 bases for J; bases not matched to a gene: 7. CDR3 amino acids: CASSTTSAPNIQYF. CDR3 bases: TGTGCCAGCTCTACGACTAGCGCCCCAAACATTCAGTACTTC.

This clone was counted a few times. V and J are TRBV7-2 and TRBJ2-1, with a weak D call TRBD2 (6 bases). There are 11 residues in the CDR3. Germline loops: CDR1 SGHTA, CDR2 FQGNSA. Deletions cut 5 bases from V and 9 bases from J, with 8 bases between. DNA of the CDR3: TGTGCCAGCAGCGCGGGGACTGAGCAGTTCTTC. This encodes CASSAGTEQFF.

The rearrangement uses TRBV5-1 and TRBJ2-3, with 13 bases aligning to TRBD2. The CDR3 spans 14 residues. Germline V gives CDR1 SGHRS, CDR2 YFSETQ. V lost 4 bases to trimming and J lost 11 bases; unmatched junction nucleotides: 7. The CDR3 spells CASSLGTSGVGQYF. In DNA form, the CDR3 reads TGCGCCAGCAGCCTCGGGACTAGCGGGGTGGGGCAGTATTTT.

CDR3 loop: CASSYEGGYGYTF. The DNA for the CDR3 is TGTGCCAGCAGTTATGAGGGTGGCTATGGCTACACCTTC. V usage is TRBV6-5 and J usage is TRBJ1-2, with unresolved D. The CDR3 length is 13 residues. Germline assignment: CDR1 MNHEY and CDR2 SVGAGI. V was trimmed by 3 bases and J by 4 bases, leaving 9 bases between them.

The gene calls are TRBV30 and TRBJ2-1, with TRBD2 as a possible D gene (6 bases). V shed 2 bases and J shed 3 bases, with 11 bases lying between them. In germline, CDR1 is GTSNPN, CDR2 SVGIG (reference sequence). This CDR3 has 14 residues. CDR3 in amino acids: CAWSLALHYNEQFF. The CDR3 DNA follows: TGTGCCTGGAGTCTAGCGCTCCACTACAATGAGCAGTTCTTC.

This chain links TRBV10-1 with TRBJ2-7; D is possibly TRBD1 (5 bases). Germline V gene data show CDR1 as WNHNN and CDR2 as SYGVQD (reference sequence). The CDR3 extends over 13 amino acids. The V end lost 10 bases, the J end lost 6 bases, and 19 bases lay between the germline ends. Here the CDR3 DNA reads TGCGCCACCGAGCCCAGGGCTGGGGCCGAGCAGTACTTC. Protein: CATEPRAGAEQYF.

This chain connects TRBV24-1 to TRBJ1-3, with 7 positions matching TRBD1. Trimming cost V 7 bases and J 0 bases; bases outside gene matches: 2. From germline, CDR1 is KGHDR and CDR2 SFDVKD. The CDR3 runs to 14 residues. CDR3 sequence: CATSDRASGNTIYF. The CDR3 DNA is TGTGCCACCAGCGACAGGGCCTCTGGAAACACCATATATTTT.

The chain joins TRBV7-9 to TRBJ1-2; 9 bases agree with TRBD1. Unmatched junction bases numbered 11, after V lost 4 bases and J lost 8 bases. The CDR3 contains 15 residues. Germline assignment: CDR1 SEHNR and CDR2 FQNEAQ (reference sequence). CDR3 DNA: TGTGCCAGCAGCTACCCCCAGACAGGGGGTTGGGGCTACACCTTC. It is translated as CASSYPQTGGWGYTF.

CDR3 protein: CASSPPGAKNIQYF. CDR3 DNA sequence: TGTGCCAGCAGCCCTCCCGGCGCCAAAAACATTCAGTACTTC. The gene calls are TRBV7-2 and TRBJ2-4; D is undetermined. Germline V CDR1 and CDR2: SGHTA, FQGNSA. V was pared by 5 bases and J by 1 base, with 9 bases between. There are 14 residues in the CDR3.

This clone has only a few counts. The chain uses TRBV11-2 and TRBJ2-6; no clear D. CDR1 and CDR2 (germline): SGHAT, FQNNGV. V was clipped by 5 bases and J by 1 base, with 6 bases between them. The CDR3 has 14 residues. CDR3 coding DNA: TGTGCCAGCAGCCATTCATCTGGGGCCAACGTCCTGACTTTC. Translation gives CASSHSSGANVLTF.

This clone was seen a single time. V usage is TRBV4-2 and J usage is TRBJ1-5; 12 bases agree with TRBD1. Germline assignment: CDR1 LGHNA and CDR2 YNFKEQ. With 1 base clipped from V and 2 bases from J, the junction kept 9 bases outside the gene matches. The CDR3 has 19 amino acids. CDR3 in DNA: TGTGCCAGCAGCCAAGTTTTGGGACAGGGGGCGATGGGCAATCAGCCCCAGCATTTT. It specifies CASSQVLGQGAMGNQPQHF.

The V gene is TRBV4-2, the J gene TRBJ1-3; no clear D gene. The germline V gene encodes CDR1 LGHNA and CDR2 YNFKEQ. V gave up 0 bases and J gave up 4 bases, with 10 bases separating them. This CDR3 is 15 amino acids long. CDR3 region: CASSQDLGQGNTIYF. The CDR3 nucleotides are TGTGCCAGCAGCCAAGATCTTGGGCAGGGAAACACCATATATTTT.

This chain links TRBV28 with TRBJ1-6; TRBD1 matches 9 bases. Trimming removed 6 bases from V and 8 bases from J; junction bases left unmatched: 5. Germline V CDR1 and CDR2: MDHEN, SYDVKM. CDR3 length equals 14 residues. CDR3 residues: CASRIDRGYSPLHF. The CDR3 DNA reads TGTGCCAGCAGGATTGACAGGGGGTATTCACCCCTCCACTTT.

V gene TRBV5-1 combines with J gene TRBJ1-3; no firm D call. V was trimmed by 0 bases and J by 2 bases, leaving 12 bases between them. The CDR3 spans 16 residues. CDR1 SGHRS and CDR2 YFSETQ come from the germline V gene. This chain's CDR3 is CASSLEAGLTGNTIYF. CDR3 DNA sequence: TGCGCCAGCAGCTTGGAAGCGGGATTAACTGGAAACACCATATATTTT.

The rearrangement joins TRBV7-2 to TRBJ2-2; 9 nucleotides line up with TRBD2. CDR1 and CDR2 (germline): SGHTA, FQGNSA. There are 16 residues in the CDR3. V trimming: 5 bases; J trimming: 2 bases; junction bases outside the gene matches: 6. CDR3 sequence (DNA): TGTGCCAGCAGCCCATTTCTAGCGGGAAACACCGGGGAGCTGTTTTTT. This sequence encodes CASSPFLAGNTGELFF.